This T cell receptor beta chain was sequenced for a study of T cell repertoires in ileal Crohn's disease. Study information: Patients had a median roughly 8-year disease duration, and roughly 32% were active smokers.

Sequenced by immunoSEQ multiplex PCR; TCRdb stores in-frame clones only, minus some. The table lists 15,000 to 20,000 clones, around 70% of them singletons. Sample time point: neoterminal ileum biopsy at postoperative endoscopy, about 6 months after surgery. CDR1 and CDR2 (germline): MNHNS, SASEGT. The CDR3 runs 15 residues. The V and J ends lost 1 base and 6 bases, in that order; junction bases with no gene match: 8. Comments on this clone: Its antigen is unidentified.

Whole-study findings and limits: Clonal expansions were more frequent in active smokers than non-smokers at surgery. High-frequency clones were more common in sorted CD8 than CD4 cells.

The sample was ileal tissue. This chain links TRBV6-1 with TRBJ1-2; 7 bases agree with TRBD1. The clonotype originates from an adult with Crohn's disease. For the CDR3, the DNA is TGTGCCAGCAGTGAAGTGAAGGGACAGATTGATGGCTACACCTTC. As protein: CASSEVKGQIDGYTF.